This T cell receptor (beta chain) was recovered during a study of T cells after posttransplantation cyclophosphamide. Clones were read by immunoSEQ multiplex PCR, and TCRdb kept only the in-frame ones, dropping some. This sample has under 20,000 clones, with 70% to 90% found just once. CDR3 length: 15 residues. In germline, CDR1 is LNHDA, CDR2 SQIVND (reference sequence). V lost 2 bases and J lost 3, with 14 bases in between. The source of this sequence is a man aged 25-40 years in good health and a related stem cell transplant donor. The chain uses TRBV19 and TRBJ2-7; D perhaps matches TRBD2 (6 bases). The specimen sequenced was memory CD4+ T cells sorted from blood. For the CDR3, the DNA is TGTGCCAGTAGTATAACGATTCTCGGGAGCTACGAGCAGTACTTC. Translating gives CASSITILGSYEQYF.